The T cell receptor (beta chain) described here comes from a study of T cells after yellow fever vaccination. As to this clonotype: Its antigen is undetermined.

Trimming removed 0 bases at V and 2 bases at J, with 5 bases between. Per the germline V gene, CDR1 is LGHNA and CDR2 is YNFKEQ. CDR3 length: 13 residues. Each CDR3 protein gets one entry after TCRdb re-called the 5' RACE reads with MiXCR. This table holds some 600,000 distinct CDR3 sequences, around 17% found once. Findings of the study overall: A weaker but faster secondary response was observed, peaking on day 5 versus 15. Most clones from primary vaccination resurfaced after the booster (approximately 96% CD4, approximately 88% CD8).

The chain recombines TRBV4-2 with TRBJ2-7; no firm D call. The receptor comes from a man between 18 and 35 years old who received the YFV17D yellow fever vaccine. The sequencing used PBMCs, collected 4 to 6 days after the first yellow fever vaccination. The CDR3: CASSQEVAYEQYF. The CDR3 nucleotides read TGTGCCAGCAGCCAAGAGGTAGCCTACGAGCAGTACTTC.